The sequence of this T cell receptor beta chain was determined in a study of a mutant IDH1 vaccine in newly diagnosed glioma. Study details: Treatment recipients were about 62% male and around 38% female, and their mean age was roughly 40 years. Therapy received beforehand was radiotherapy, temozolomide, or both, with most patients given both.

V was cut by 3 bases and J by 5 bases, with 13 bases left in between. Germline assignment: CDR1 SNHLY and CDR2 FYNNEI. The CDR3 is made up of 15 amino acids. Documented time point: baseline, week 1 (first vaccination visit). The treatment was: pre-vaccination baseline after standard-of-care therapy. Data came from immunoSEQ multiplex PCR; TCRdb stores just in-frame clones and leaves some out. The data show 45,000 to 65,000 clones, roughly 80% seen once. This receptor was taken from a man younger than 35 with glioma. This rearrangement joins TRBV2 to TRBJ2-2; D is uncertain. Material: PBMCs, obtained from a glioma patient treated with radiotherapy, temozolomide or both. The CDR3 sequence is CASSDTGSFTGELFF. The CDR3 coding sequence is TGTGCCAGCAGTGATACCGGGTCCTTTACCGGGGAGCTGTTTTTT.